The 25 T cell receptor beta chains listed next were all sequenced from one sample in a study of glioma-infiltrating T cells. The iRepertoire nested amplicon-rescue multiplex PCR amplified TCR alpha and beta CDR3s from RNA. Each CDR3 protein is one row after TCRdb ran MiXCR on the multiplex PCR reads. This table holds approximately 110,000 distinct CDR3 sequences, roughly 23% found once. What was sequenced was glioma tissue, nonneoplastic brain tissue, or PBMCs (not recorded which). Receptor source: a human donor with low-grade glioma or glioblastoma, undergoing nonglioma brain surgery, or in good health (not recorded which).

The chain links TRBV7-9 to TRBJ1-1; 11 nucleotides agree with TRBD1. The CDR3 covers 16 residues. The germline V gene encodes CDR1 SEHNR and CDR2 FQNEAQ (reference sequence). V lost 5 bases, J lost 3 bases, and 8 bases stayed unmatched. CDR3 DNA sequence: TGTGCCAGCAGCCCTAGGACAGGGGGCCCCTACACTGAAGCTTTCTTT. Translating it yields CASSPRTGGPYTEAFF.

The V and J genes are TRBV29-1 and TRBJ2-2; 9 bases are shared with TRBD2. Trimming removed 1 base from V and 4 bases from J; junction bases left unmatched: 7. Germline CDR1 SQVTM, CDR2 ANQGSEA. The length of the CDR3 is 16 residues. CDR3 amino acids: CSVEGAREGSTGELFF. CDR3 nucleotide sequence: TGCAGCGTTGAAGGCGCGCGGGAGGGTAGCACCGGGGAGCTGTTTTTT.

This chain joins TRBV29-1 and TRBJ2-1, with D perhaps TRBD2 (6 bases). V lost 2 bases and J 4 bases, leaving 12 bases between the germline ends. The CDR3 extends over 14 amino acids. The germline gives CDR1 SQVTM, CDR2 ANQGSEA. CDR3 sequence reads: CSVESRDFYNEQFF. CDR3 coding DNA: TGCAGCGTTGAATCCCGGGACTTTTACAATGAGCAGTTCTTC.

This clonotype was detected many times. The chain employs TRBV19 and TRBJ1-2; D might be TRBD1 (5 bases). Germline CDR1 reads LNHDA; CDR2 reads SQIVND (reference sequence). CDR3 size: 15 residues. V lost 10 bases and J lost 8, with 26 bases in between. The CDR3 nucleotides read TGTGCCAACTCAGGACATCCGGAAAACCTTACCGGCTACACCTTC. Translation: CANSGHPENLTGYTF.

This clonotype was detected many times. This rearrangement joins TRBV19 to TRBJ2-5, with 7 bases identical to TRBD1. The CDR3 has 12 residues. Germline lookup yields CDR1 LNHDA and CDR2 SQIVND (reference sequence). V lost 10 bases and J lost 5; bases outside the gene matches: 7. The CDR3 is CATKTGSETQYF. CDR3 coding DNA: TGTGCCACAAAGACAGGGTCTGAGACCCAGTACTTC. The whole variable domain, filled in from reference TRBV19 and TRBJ2-5, reads DGGITQSPKYLFRKEGQNVTLSCEQNLNHDAMYWYRQDPGQGLRLIYYSQIVNDFQKGDIAEGYSVSREKKESFPLTVTSAQKNPTAFYLCATKTGSETQYFGPGTRLLVL.

The chain joins TRBV3-1 to TRBJ2-1; D unclear. The V end was cut by 2 bases, the J end by 7 bases, with 12 bases between. This CDR3 contains 14 residues. Germline assignment: CDR1 LGHDT and CDR2 YNNKEL (reference sequence). The CDR3 bases are TGTGCCAGCAGCCAACGAAATAGCCGAAATGAGCAGTTCTTC. This translates into CASSQRNSRNEQFF.

This clonotype appeared a single time. Since no conserved phenylalanine or tryptophan closes the CDR3, a read error is the likely cause. V gene TRBV7-9 combines with J gene TRBJ2-7; 10 bases are a match to TRBD1. The germline CDR1 and CDR2 sequences are SEHNR and FQNEAQ (reference sequence). CDR3 length: 15 residues. V dropped 5 bases and J dropped 3; count of bases not matched to a gene: 7. The CDR3 bases are TGTGCCAGCAGCCTAAGGGGGACAGGGGACTACGAGCAGTACATC. Translating it yields CASSLRGTGDYEQYI.

This clonotype has at least ten counts. The chain has TRBV4-1 and TRBJ1-4, with a possible D match to TRBD1 (6 bases). CDR3 length: 15 amino acids. The V end was cut by 4 bases, the J end by 4 bases, with 13 bases between. Germline-derived CDR1 and CDR2 are MGHRA and YSYEKL. CDR3 amino acids: CASSPTGQDNEKLFF. The CDR3 bases are TGCGCCAGCAGCCCTACAGGGCAGGATAATGAAAAACTGTTTTTT.

This clonotype has at least ten counts. This rearrangement joins TRBV27 to TRBJ2-1; no clear D. CDR1 and CDR2 (germline): MNHEY, SMNVEV (reference sequence). CDR3 length: 14 residues. The ends were cut back, 5 bases at V and 5 bases at J, with 13 bases in the middle. As DNA, the CDR3 is TGTGCCAGCAGTAACCGGCCTCTGAACAATGAGCAGTTCTTC. Residues: CASSNRPLNNEQFF.

This clonotype was observed a handful of times. Just one base apart from a much larger clone, this may be a read error. The gene calls are TRBV15 and TRBJ2-7, with D uncertain. Germline CDR1 reads LNHNV; CDR2 reads YYDKDF (reference sequence). The CDR3 has 14 residues. Here the CDR3 DNA reads TGTGCCACCAGCGGAGATTTGGGGTTCTACGAGCAGTACTTC. Translated: CATSGDLGFYEQYF.

V gene TRBV2 combines with J gene TRBJ1-5, with 8 bases identical to TRBD1. The germline gives CDR1 SNHLY, CDR2 FYNNEI. This CDR3 has 15 amino acids. After removal of 8 bases from V and 5 bases from J, the junction contained 11 bases not matched to a gene. The DNA of the CDR3 is TGTGCCAGCGCTCCTTTGGACAGGGAGTATCAGCCCCAGCATTTT. This sequence encodes CASAPLDREYQPQHF.

This clonotype came up a few times. A much larger clone differs from this one at a single base, so this may be a read error. The chain recombines TRBV4-1 with TRBJ2-1; D possibly corresponds to TRBD2 (5 bases). The germline V gene encodes CDR1 MGHRA and CDR2 YSYEKL. The CDR3 has 15 residues. V lost 1 base to trimming and J lost 5 bases, with 12 bases between them. The CDR3 loop is CASSQVSEGNNEQFF. CDR3 coding DNA: TGCGCCAGCAGCCAAGTTTCTGAGGGCAACAATGAGCAGTTCTTC.

In its sample, this clonotype was seen many times. The CDR3 is CASSWYQETQYF. For the CDR3, the DNA is TGTGCCAGCAGCTGGTACCAAGAGACCCAGTACTTC. This chain links TRBV5-4 with TRBJ2-5; D gene unclear. The CDR3 has 12 residues. The germline V and J ends were trimmed by 3 bases and 0 bases, with 3 bases remaining between them. CDR1 SGHNT and CDR2 YYREEE come from the germline V gene (reference sequence). Supplemented by reference TRBV5-4 and TRBJ2-5, the full variable domain reads ETGVTQSPTHLIKTRGQQVTLRCSSQSGHNTVSWYQQALGQGPQFIFQYYREEENGRGNFPPRFSGLQFPNYSSELNVNALELDDSALYLCASSWYQETQYFGPGTRLLVL.

Notes on this clonotype: A much larger clonotype is one base distant, so this may be a read error. In this CDR3 the conserved last residue, phenylalanine or tryptophan, is missing, so a read error is likely. V usage is TRBV7-9 and J usage is TRBJ1-1; TRBD1 might be the D (5 bases). Germline V gives CDR1 SEHNR, CDR2 FQNEAQ (reference sequence). V was pared by 5 bases and J by 0 bases, with 13 bases between. There are 15 residues in the CDR3. CDR3 sequence reads: CASSPTQAMNTEAFS. CDR3 nucleotide sequence: TGTGCCAGCAGCCCGACACAGGCAATGAACACTGAAGCTTTCTCT.

The table lists this clonotype with many counts. This chain connects TRBV7-9 to TRBJ2-7; D possibly corresponds to TRBD1 (6 bases). The CDR3 is made up of 13 amino acids. Trimming shortened V by 5 bases and J by 3 bases, and 11 bases separated the two germline ends. Germline-derived CDR1 and CDR2 are SEHNR and FQNEAQ (reference sequence). The CDR3 loop reads CASSRDTYYEQYF. Here the CDR3 DNA reads TGTGCCAGCAGCCGGGACACGTACTACGAGCAGTACTTC. Based on the CDR3 plus reference TRBV7-9 and TRBJ2-7, the full variable domain is DTGVSQNPRHKITKRGQNVTFRCDPISEHNRLYWYRQTLGQGPEFLTYFQNEAQLEKSRLLSDRFSAERPKGSFSTLEIQRTEQGDSAMYLCASSRDTYYEQYFGPGTRLTVT.

On this clonotype itself: A much larger clone is a single base away; this may be a read error. The final CDR3 position lacks the conserved phenylalanine or tryptophan, pointing to a likely read error. This chain links TRBV6-2 or TRBV6-3 with TRBJ2-5; either TRBD1 or TRBD2 may supply D (5 bases each). Germline CDR1 is MNHEY and CDR2 is SVGEGT. The CDR3 is 13 amino acids. V was trimmed by 6 bases and J by 3 bases, leaving 11 bases between them. This CDR3 reads CASRQLGEETQYC. The CDR3 nucleotides read TGTGCCAGCAGGCAGTTGGGGGAAGAGACCCAGTACTGC.

This clonotype was counted many times. The CDR3 protein is CASSQGSGTPYYEQYF. DNA for the CDR3: TGTGCCAGCAGCCAAGGATCAGGGACCCCCTACTACGAGCAGTACTTC. The chain uses TRBV14 and TRBJ2-7, with D possibly being TRBD1 or TRBD2 (5 bases each). Germline V gives CDR1 SGHDN, CDR2 FVKESK. The CDR3 runs 16 residues. V lost 1 base and J 3 bases, leaving 16 bases between the germline ends.

In this sample, this clonotype turned up many times. The V and J genes are TRBV11-2 and TRBJ2-5, with D uncertain. The V gene lost 1 base and the J gene lost 3 bases, with 9 bases spanning the gap. Germline CDR1 reads SGHAT; CDR2 reads FQNNGV. This CDR3 is built from 14 residues. The CDR3 nucleotides are TGTGCCAGCAGCTTAGGGAGTTACAAAGAGACCCAGTACTTC. Protein product: CASSLGSYKETQYF.

This clonotype was observed many times. The genes are TRBV28 and TRBJ2-7; D may be TRBD1 (6 bases). Germline CDR1 MDHEN, CDR2 SYDVKM. This CDR3 has 14 amino acids. The V gene lost 5 bases and the J gene lost 3 bases, with 14 bases spanning the gap. The CDR3 DNA is TGTGCCAGCAGTGCCCCCGGGACAAGCTACGAGCAGTACTTC. This sequence encodes CASSAPGTSYEQYF.

The CDR3: CSVLSGSSYEQYF. CDR3 coding DNA: TGCAGCGTCCTTAGCGGGAGCTCCTACGAGCAGTACTTC. The V and J genes are TRBV29-1 and TRBJ2-7, with 9 bases lining up with TRBD2. CDR3 length: 13 residues. Trimming removed 6 bases from V and 0 bases from J; junction bases left unmatched: 3. Germline CDR1 and CDR2: SQVTM and ANQGSEA.

As regards this clonotype: One end of the junction fails to match germline, which may point to a read error. V is TRBV27 and J is TRBJ1-6, with 10 bases lining up with TRBD1. The CDR3 contains 16 residues. CDR1 is MNHEY and CDR2 is SMNVEV in the germline V gene (reference sequence). This chain's CDR3 is CASGGQGGSYNSPIHF. The CDR3 region has the DNA TGTGCCAGCGGAGGACAGGGGGGCTCCTATAATTCACCCATCCACTTT.

This clonotype was detected ten times or more. This chain uses TRBV6-1 with TRBJ1-5; no definite D call. Germline V gene sequence: CDR1 MNHNS, CDR2 SASEGT. V lost 6 bases to trimming and J lost 3 bases, with 9 bases between them. There are 13 residues in the CDR3. As DNA, the CDR3 is TGTGCCAGCAGGGGGTGGGACAATCAGCCCCAGCATTTT. This translates into CASRGWDNQPQHF.

Many counts were recorded for this clonotype. The genes are TRBV18 and TRBJ2-3, with 8 bases lining up with TRBD2. V lost 3 bases, J lost 4 bases, and 12 bases stayed unmatched. Germline-derived CDR1 and CDR2 are KGHSH and LQKENI. The CDR3 runs to 17 residues. CDR3 sequence (DNA): TGTGCCAGCTCACCTCCCGGGACTAGTCCTGTGGCAGATACGCAGTATTTT. The encoded protein is CASSPPGTSPVADTQYF.

This clonotype appeared many times. V is TRBV7-2 and J is TRBJ2-1; D is undetermined. Germline V gives CDR1 SGHTA, CDR2 FQGNSA. The CDR3 length is 13 residues. The V end lost 4 bases, the J end lost 0 bases, and 4 bases lay between the germline ends. CDR3 DNA sequence: TGTGCCAGCAGCTCGTTCTCCTACAATGAGCAGTTCTTC. Translated: CASSSFSYNEQFF.

This clonotype was seen only a few times. The V call is TRBV9, the J call TRBJ2-7, with D tentatively TRBD1 (6 bases). Between the trimmed V and J ends, which lost 0 bases and 5 bases, there was a span of 15 bases. This CDR3 spans 15 amino acids. The germline CDR1 and CDR2 sequences are SGDLS and YYNGEE. CDR3 residues: CASSVGSQGAHEQYF. As DNA, the CDR3 is TGTGCCAGCAGCGTAGGTTCACAGGGAGCCCACGAGCAGTACTTC.